These 18 T cell receptor beta chains were all obtained from the same sample, sequenced in a study of T cells in localized non-small cell lung cancer. Measured with immunoSEQ multiplex PCR; TCRdb has only the in-frame clones, and not every one. The sample carries 130,000 or so clones, roughly 90% recorded once. The sequenced sample was peripheral blood, obtained before any cancer treatment. The receptors originated from a female donor older than 55 with stage I lung adenocarcinoma.

V and J are TRBV2 and TRBJ1-5; possibly TRBD1 for D (5 bases). The CDR3 is 14 amino acids. The germline gives CDR1 SNHLY, CDR2 FYNNEI. V was clipped by 2 bases and J by 5 bases, with 10 bases between them. CDR3 sequence: CASSELAGHQPQHF. The CDR3 DNA reads as TGTGCCAGCAGTGAATTGGCGGGACATCAGCCCCAGCATTTT.

V is TRBV7-9 and J is TRBJ2-5, with a weak D call TRBD2 (6 bases). CDR3 length: 14 amino acids. The V end was cut by 4 bases, the J end by 4 bases, with 13 bases between. Germline CDR1 is SEHNR and CDR2 is FQNEAQ (reference sequence). The CDR3: CASSYGGVAETQYF. The CDR3 DNA follows: TGTGCCAGCAGCTACGGCGGGGTCGCAGAGACCCAGTACTTC.

J is TRBJ2-2 and V is TRBV18; the match to TRBD1 covers 7 bases. The germline V gene has CDR1 KGHSH and CDR2 LQKENI. This CDR3 region has 16 residues. Unmatched junction bases numbered 12, after V lost 6 bases and J lost 5 bases. CDR3: CASSPRGQVGTGELFF. The CDR3 DNA sequence: TGTGCCAGCTCGCCGAGGGGGCAGGTTGGAACCGGGGAGCTGTTTTTT.

The genes are TRBV27 and TRBJ2-7, with TRBD2 identical over 8 bases. The V and J ends lost 3 bases and 2 bases, in that order; junction bases with no gene match: 6. This CDR3 is built from 15 residues. From germline, CDR1 is MNHEY and CDR2 SMNVEV (reference sequence). CDR3 DNA sequence: TGTGCCAGCAGTTTGCGTAGCGGGATCACCTACGAGCAGTACTTC. Encoded protein: CASSLRSGITYEQYF.

The chain is built from TRBV9 and TRBJ2-3; D might be TRBD2 (6 bases). Trimming pared 4 bases from V and 4 bases from J, leaving 10 bases between. There are 13 residues in the CDR3. Germline V CDR1 and CDR2: SGDLS, YYNGEE. The CDR3 is CASSRDSPDTQYF. The CDR3 DNA follows: TGTGCCAGCAGCCGGGACTCACCAGATACGCAGTATTTT.

This rearrangement joins TRBV6-5 to TRBJ1-5; D is unresolved. Germline CDR1 is MNHEY and CDR2 is SVGAGI. This CDR3 contains 14 residues. V was clipped by 0 bases and J by 5 bases, with 8 bases between them. CDR3: CASSYSTGYQPQHF. CDR3 DNA: TGTGCCAGCAGTTACTCGACGGGCTATCAGCCCCAGCATTTT.

The chain joins TRBV19 to TRBJ2-3; weak D call: TRBD2 (5 bases). This CDR3 region has 13 residues. CDR1 LNHDA and CDR2 SQIVND come from the germline V gene (reference sequence). The V and J ends lost 5 bases and 3 bases respectively, with 9 bases between them. CDR3 nucleotide sequence: TGTGCCAGTAGTGAAAGCGGAACAGATACGCAGTATTTT. Its translation is CASSESGTDTQYF.

This chain connects TRBV4-1 to TRBJ2-7; D remains unclear. Germline lookup yields CDR1 MGHRA and CDR2 YSYEKL. The CDR3 runs 13 residues. V was shortened by 1 base and J by 2 bases, with 6 bases between the two germline ends. The chain's CDR3 is CASSQVLAYEQYF. The DNA of the CDR3 is TGCGCCAGCAGCCAAGTGCTTGCCTACGAGCAGTACTTC.

This chain joins TRBV5-5 and TRBJ2-7; D ambiguous. Trimming cost V 4 bases and J 3 bases, with 14 bases left between them. Germline V CDR1 and CDR2: SGHKS, YYEKEE (reference sequence). CDR3 length: 14 amino acids. The CDR3 bases are TGTGCCAGCAGCACGGTGGTCGAATTCTACGAGCAGTACTTC. It yields the protein CASSTVVEFYEQYF.

In DNA, the CDR3 is TGCGCCAGCTCTGTGGCCTACGAGCAGTACTTC. Its protein is CASSVAYEQYF. The chain has TRBV5-1 and TRBJ2-7; D gene ambiguous. The CDR3 covers 11 residues. The V end lost 7 bases, the J end lost 2 bases, and 7 bases lay between the germline ends. Per germline, CDR1 SGHRS and CDR2 YFSETQ.

This clone has only one observation. The rearrangement links TRBV12-5 to TRBJ2-1; TRBD1 aligns across 7 bases. The ends lost 6 bases at V and 7 bases at J; junction bases unmatched: 12. The CDR3 has 15 amino acids. The germline CDR1 and CDR2 sequences are LGHNT and FRNRAP. CDR3 coding DNA: TGTGCTAGTGGACAATTCACCAGACAGGGAAATGAGCAGTTCTTC. Translating it yields CASGQFTRQGNEQFF.

This clone was detected a few times. The chain recombines TRBV7-6 with TRBJ1-4; perhaps TRBD1 as D (5 bases). Germline loops: CDR1 SGHVS, CDR2 FNYEAQ. CDR3 size: 14 residues. The V and J ends lost 4 bases and 6 bases respectively, with 12 bases between them. CDR3 DNA: TGTGCCAGCAGCTCTGGGGGGAACTATGAAAAACTGTTTTTT. It translates to CASSSGGNYEKLFF.

The chain has TRBV27 and TRBJ2-1; D possibly corresponds to TRBD2 (7 bases). Trimming shortened V by 6 bases and J by 16 bases, and 25 bases separated the two germline ends. The CDR3 covers 14 residues. CDR1 and CDR2 (germline): MNHEY, SMNVEV (reference sequence). The CDR3 reads CASSPRGGGRSGFF. The CDR3 DNA follows: TGTGCCAGCAGCCCGCGAGGGGGGGGGAGGAGTGGATTCTTC.

The CDR3 DNA is TGTGCCAGCAGCTCGAGACAGGGGAACACTGAAGCTTTCTTT. Translated, it gives CASSSRQGNTEAFF. This chain joins TRBV11-2 and TRBJ1-1; 7 nucleotides align to TRBD1. The length of the CDR3 is 14 residues. Per the germline V gene, CDR1 is SGHAT and CDR2 is FQNNGV. The ends lost 4 bases at V and 1 base at J; junction bases unmatched: 3.

The V gene is TRBV28, the J gene TRBJ2-4; D remains unclear. The CDR3 has 15 residues. Trimming stripped 2 bases from V and 0 bases from J, with 8 bases between. Germline CDR1 and CDR2: MDHEN and SYDVKM. The CDR3 sequence is CASSLSDQAKNIQYF. The CDR3 DNA reads as TGTGCCAGCAGTTTAAGTGACCAAGCCAAAAACATTCAGTACTTC. The full variable domain, in which reference TRBV28 and TRBJ2-4 provide the parts outside the CDR3, is DVKVTQSSRYLVKRTGEKVFLECVQDMDHENMFWYRQDPGLGLRLIYFSYDVKMKEKGDIPEGYSVSREKKERFSLILESASTNQTSMYLCASSLSDQAKNIQYFGAGTRLSVL.

The gene calls are TRBV4-2 and TRBJ1-3; no firm D call. Trimming left V 1 base short and J 0 bases short, with 7 bases between. This CDR3 has 15 residues. Germline values: CDR1 LGHNA, CDR2 YNFKEQ. The CDR3 DNA reads as TGTGCCAGCAGCCAAGTCGACACCTCTGGAAACACCATATATTTT. Translation: CASSQVDTSGNTIYF.

This clone turned up a few times. The chain recombines TRBV11-2 with TRBJ2-7; D might be TRBD1 or TRBD2, each matching 6 bases. Per germline, CDR1 SGHAT and CDR2 FQNNGV. V gave up 1 base and J gave up 4 bases, with 11 bases separating them. The CDR3 runs to 14 residues. DNA of the CDR3: TGTGCCAGCAGCTTAGTAGGGGGGAGGTACGAGCAGTACTTC. Encoded protein: CASSLVGGRYEQYF.

V usage is TRBV27 and J usage is TRBJ2-7; possible D gene TRBD2, 6 bases. The ends were cut back, 6 bases at V and 2 bases at J, with 11 bases in the middle. Per germline, CDR1 MNHEY and CDR2 SMNVEV (reference sequence). The CDR3 sequence is 13 residues long. The CDR3 DNA is TGTGCCAGCAGGCCAGCGGGCCCCTACGAGCAGTACTTC. Translation: CASRPAGPYEQYF.